These 4 T cell receptor beta chains were all obtained from the same sample, sequenced in a study of vaccination and CD4 T cells after COVID-19 (dated by TCRdb to between 2021 and 2024). Library prep was done by PCR. The sequencer listed for this sample is Illumina iSeq 100. At the Johns Hopkins FTIC core, DNA from the cultured CD4+ T cells underwent TCR sequencing with the Oncomine TCR Beta short-read assay. TCRdb reran the public reads through fastp at Q25 and MiXCR, keeping productive beta chains. Records with the same CDR3 protein are collapsed into one entry carrying the most frequent genes and DNA. The sample table shows about 11,000 distinct CDR3 sequences, and 44% are seen once. Roughly 7% of the sample belongs to the ten largest clones. No antigen has been assigned to these receptors. This specimen's treatment or condition label, interpreted: approximately nine-day PBMC culture with coronavirus spike peptide pools or control peptides (ViraFEST assay).

The sequencing sample was made of CD4+ T cells from blood, cultured in vitro. These TCRs come from a human donor who had recovered from COVID-19.

This clonotype was seen only a few times. V and J are TRBV12-3 or TRBV12-4 and TRBJ2-7, with D maybe TRBD1 (5 bases). The V end lost 7 bases, the J end lost 3 bases, and 22 bases lay between the germline ends. The length of the CDR3 is 16 residues. CDR3 sequence reads: CASTSKGRRALYEQYF. The CDR3 DNA follows: TGTGCCAGCACCAGCAAGGGGCGTAGAGCTCTCTACGAGCAGTACTTC.

The rearrangement uses TRBV6-5 and TRBJ1-1; no reliable D call. The CDR3 is made up of 15 amino acids. The V gene's germline CDR1 is MNHEY and CDR2 SVGAGI. Between the trimmed V and J ends, which lost 0 bases and 1 base, there was a span of 9 bases. CDR3: CASSYSHKGNTEAFF. The CDR3 DNA reads TGTGCCAGCAGTTACTCCCATAAAGGGAACACTGAAGCTTTCTTT.

The genes are TRBV5-1 and TRBJ1-2, with 8 positions matching TRBD1. After removal of 0 bases from V and 8 bases from J, the junction contained 6 bases not matched to a gene. The CDR3 is 14 amino acids. Germline CDR1 is SGHRS and CDR2 is YFSETQ. CDR3 sequence reads: CASSLATGGIGYTF. The CDR3 DNA is TGCGCCAGCAGCTTGGCTACAGGGGGAATAGGCTACACCTTC. The entire variable domain, with the rest obtained from reference TRBV5-1 and TRBJ1-2, is as follows: KAGVTQTPRYLIKTRGQQVTLSCSPISGHRSVSWYQQTPGQGLQFLFEYFSETQRNKGNFPGRFSGRQFSNSRSEMNVSTLELGDSALYLCASSLATGGIGYTFGSGTRLTVV.

In this sample, this clonotype turned up a few times. J is TRBJ1-2 and V is TRBV12-3 or TRBV12-4; no clear D gene. V lost 6 bases to trimming and J lost 4 bases, with 12 bases between them. The CDR3 is 13 amino acids. The CDR3 coding sequence is TGTGCCAGCAGCCGTACAGTGATCTATGGCTACACCTTC. It yields the protein CASSRTVIYGYTF.